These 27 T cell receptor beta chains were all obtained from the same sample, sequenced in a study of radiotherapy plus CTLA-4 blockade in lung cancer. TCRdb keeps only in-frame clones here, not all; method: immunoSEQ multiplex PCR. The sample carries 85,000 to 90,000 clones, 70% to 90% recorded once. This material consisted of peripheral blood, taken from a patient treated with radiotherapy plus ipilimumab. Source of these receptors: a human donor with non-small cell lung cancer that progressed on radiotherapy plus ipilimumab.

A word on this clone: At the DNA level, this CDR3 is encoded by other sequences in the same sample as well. The DNA of the CDR3 is TGCGCCAGCAGCTTGGCGGCAGCTTACAATGAGCAGTTCTTC. Translated, it gives CASSLAAAYNEQFF. The chain couples TRBV5-1 to TRBJ2-1; D ambiguous. The CDR3 is 14 amino acids. CDR1 is SGHRS and CDR2 is YFSETQ in the germline V gene. Trimming took 0 bases from V and 4 from J, leaving 8 bases between them.

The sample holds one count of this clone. The DNA of the CDR3 is TGTGCCAGCTCACCCGACAGGGTCGGGCGCTACGAGCAGTACTTC. Translated: CASSPDRVGRYEQYF. V usage is TRBV18 and J usage is TRBJ2-7, with 7 bases lining up with TRBD1. This CDR3 is built from 15 residues. Germline lookup yields CDR1 KGHSH and CDR2 LQKENI. V dropped 3 bases and J dropped 3; count of bases not matched to a gene: 8.

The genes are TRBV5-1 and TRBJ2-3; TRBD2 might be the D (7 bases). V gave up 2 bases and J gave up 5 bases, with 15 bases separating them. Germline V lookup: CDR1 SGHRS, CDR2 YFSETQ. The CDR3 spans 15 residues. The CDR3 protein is CASSLEGGPGDTQYF. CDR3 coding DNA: TGCGCCAGCAGCTTAGAGGGGGGGCCTGGAGATACGCAGTATTTT.

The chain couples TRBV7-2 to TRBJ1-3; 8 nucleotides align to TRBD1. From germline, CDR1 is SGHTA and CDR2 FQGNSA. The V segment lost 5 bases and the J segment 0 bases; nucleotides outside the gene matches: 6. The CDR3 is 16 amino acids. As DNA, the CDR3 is TGTGCCAGCAGCCCTGGACAGGGCAACTCTGGAAACACCATATATTTT. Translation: CASSPGQGNSGNTIYF. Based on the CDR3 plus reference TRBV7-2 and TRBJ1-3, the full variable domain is GAGVSQSPSNKVTEKGKDVELRCDPISGHTALYWYRQSLGQGLEFLIYFQGNSAPDKSGLPSDRFSAERTGGSVSTLTIQRTQQEDSAVYLCASSPGQGNSGNTIYFGEGSWLTVV.

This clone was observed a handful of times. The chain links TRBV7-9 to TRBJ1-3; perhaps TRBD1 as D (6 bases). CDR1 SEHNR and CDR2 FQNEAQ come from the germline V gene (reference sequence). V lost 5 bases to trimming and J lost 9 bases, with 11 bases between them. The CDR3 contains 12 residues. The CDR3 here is CASSPGGGTIYF. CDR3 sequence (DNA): TGTGCCAGCAGCCCTGGAGGGGGCACCATATATTTT.

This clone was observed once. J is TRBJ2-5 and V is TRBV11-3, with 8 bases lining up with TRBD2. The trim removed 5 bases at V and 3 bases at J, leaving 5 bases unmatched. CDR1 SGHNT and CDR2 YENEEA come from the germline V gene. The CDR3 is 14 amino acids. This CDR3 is CASSLYSGKETQYF. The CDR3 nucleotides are TGTGCCAGCAGCCTATATAGCGGGAAAGAGACCCAGTACTTC.

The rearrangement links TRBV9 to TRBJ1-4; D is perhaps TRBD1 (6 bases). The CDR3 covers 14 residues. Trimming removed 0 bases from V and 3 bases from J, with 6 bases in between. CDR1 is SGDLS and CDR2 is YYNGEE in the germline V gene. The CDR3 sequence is CASSVDRANEKLFF. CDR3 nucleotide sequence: TGTGCCAGCAGCGTAGACAGGGCTAATGAAAAACTGTTTTTT.

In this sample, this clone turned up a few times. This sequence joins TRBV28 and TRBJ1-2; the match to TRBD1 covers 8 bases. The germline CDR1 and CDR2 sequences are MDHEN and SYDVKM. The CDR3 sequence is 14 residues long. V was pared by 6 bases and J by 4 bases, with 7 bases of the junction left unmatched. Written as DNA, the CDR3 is TGTGCCAGCAGCAACCAGGGGGCGCCCTATGGCTACACCTTC. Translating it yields CASSNQGAPYGYTF.

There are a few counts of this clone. The CDR3 region is CASSEGGGGQPQHF. The DNA of the CDR3 is TGTGCCAGCAGTGAAGGAGGGGGGGGTCAGCCCCAGCATTTT. The chain couples TRBV6-1 to TRBJ1-5, with D perhaps matching TRBD1 (6 bases). Trimming stripped 1 base from V and 6 bases from J, with 10 bases between. Germline CDR1 and CDR2: MNHNS and SASEGT. The CDR3 runs 14 residues.

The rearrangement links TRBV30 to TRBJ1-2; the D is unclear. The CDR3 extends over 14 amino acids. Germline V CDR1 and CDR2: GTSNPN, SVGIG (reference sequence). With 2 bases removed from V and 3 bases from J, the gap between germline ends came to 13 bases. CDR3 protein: CAWSIYDLDYGYTF. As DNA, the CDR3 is TGTGCCTGGAGTATTTATGACCTGGACTATGGCTACACCTTC. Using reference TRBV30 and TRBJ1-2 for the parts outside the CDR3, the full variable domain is SQTIHQWPATLVQPVGSPLSLECTVEGTSNPNLYWYRQAAGRGLQLLFYSVGIGQISSEVPQNLSASRPQDRQFILSSKKLLLSDSGFYLCAWSIYDLDYGYTFGSGTRLTVV.

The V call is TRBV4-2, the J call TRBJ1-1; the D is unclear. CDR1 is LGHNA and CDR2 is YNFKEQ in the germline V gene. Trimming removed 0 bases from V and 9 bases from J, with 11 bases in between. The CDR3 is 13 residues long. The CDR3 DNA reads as TGTGCCAGCAGCCAAGATGCAGGCGCCCAAGCTTTCTTT. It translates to CASSQDAGAQAFF.

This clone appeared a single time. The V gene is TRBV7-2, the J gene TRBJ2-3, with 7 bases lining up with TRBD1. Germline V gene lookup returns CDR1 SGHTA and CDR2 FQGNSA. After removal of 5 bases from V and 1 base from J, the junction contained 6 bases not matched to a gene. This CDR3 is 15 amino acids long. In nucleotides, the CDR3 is TGTGCCAGCAGCCAACAGGGGCCCGGCACAGATACGCAGTATTTT. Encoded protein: CASSQQGPGTDTQYF.

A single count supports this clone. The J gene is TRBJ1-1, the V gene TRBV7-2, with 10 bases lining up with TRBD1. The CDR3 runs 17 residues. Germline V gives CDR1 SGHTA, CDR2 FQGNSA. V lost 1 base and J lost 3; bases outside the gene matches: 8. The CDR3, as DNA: TGTGCCAGCAGCTTAGAATCGACAGGGGGCCTGTACACTGAAGCTTTCTTT. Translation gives CASSLESTGGLYTEAFF.

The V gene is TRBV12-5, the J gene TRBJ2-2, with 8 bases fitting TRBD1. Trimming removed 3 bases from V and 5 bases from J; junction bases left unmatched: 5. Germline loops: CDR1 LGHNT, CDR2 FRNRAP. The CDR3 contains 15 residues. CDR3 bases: TGTGCTAGTGGTTTCGACAGGGGTGGGACCGGGGAGCTGTTTTTT. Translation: CASGFDRGGTGELFF.

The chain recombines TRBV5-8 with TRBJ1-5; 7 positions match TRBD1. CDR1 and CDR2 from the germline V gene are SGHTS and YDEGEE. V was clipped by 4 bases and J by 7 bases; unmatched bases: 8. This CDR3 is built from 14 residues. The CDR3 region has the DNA TGTGCCAGCAGCACAGGACAGGCGGGACAGCCCCAGCATTTT. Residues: CASSTGQAGQPQHF.

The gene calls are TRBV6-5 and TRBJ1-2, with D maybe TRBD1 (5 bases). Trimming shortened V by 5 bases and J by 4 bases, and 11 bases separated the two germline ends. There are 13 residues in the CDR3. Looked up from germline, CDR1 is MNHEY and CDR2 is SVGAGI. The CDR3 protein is CASSQAGPYGYTF. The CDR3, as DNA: TGTGCCAGCAGTCAAGCAGGGCCCTATGGCTACACCTTC.

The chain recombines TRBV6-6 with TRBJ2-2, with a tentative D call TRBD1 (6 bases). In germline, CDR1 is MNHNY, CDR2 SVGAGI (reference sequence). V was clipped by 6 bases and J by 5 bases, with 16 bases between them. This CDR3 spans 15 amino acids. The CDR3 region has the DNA TGTGCCAGCAGCCCTACAGGGTTGGGTACCGGGGAGCTGTTTTTT. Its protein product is CASSPTGLGTGELFF.

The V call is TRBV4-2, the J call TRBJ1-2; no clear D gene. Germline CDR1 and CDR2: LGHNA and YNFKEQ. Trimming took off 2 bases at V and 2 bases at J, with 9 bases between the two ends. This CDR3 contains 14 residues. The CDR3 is CASSQRTANYGYTF. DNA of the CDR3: TGTGCCAGCAGCCAAAGGACGGCAAACTATGGCTACACCTTC.

This CDR3 is CASSQRTVGNQPQHF. Here the CDR3 DNA reads TGTGCCAGCAGCCAACGGACAGTGGGAAATCAGCCCCAGCATTTT. The chain carries TRBV4-2 and TRBJ1-5, with D possibly TRBD1 on 6 matching bases. Germline lookup yields CDR1 LGHNA and CDR2 YNFKEQ. This CDR3 spans 15 amino acids. The ends were cut back, 2 bases at V and 4 bases at J, with 12 bases in the middle.

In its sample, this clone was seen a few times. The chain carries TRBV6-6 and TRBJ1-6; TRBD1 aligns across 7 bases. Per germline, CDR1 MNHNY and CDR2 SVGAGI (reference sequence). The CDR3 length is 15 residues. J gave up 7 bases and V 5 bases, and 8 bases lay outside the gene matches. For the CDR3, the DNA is TGTGCCAGCAGTGCACCGGGACAGACAAATTCACCCCTCCACTTT. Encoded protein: CASSAPGQTNSPLHF.

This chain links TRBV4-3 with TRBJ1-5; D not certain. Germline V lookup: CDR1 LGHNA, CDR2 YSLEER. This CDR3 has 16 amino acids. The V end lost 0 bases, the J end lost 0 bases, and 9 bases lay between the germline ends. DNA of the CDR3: TGCGCCAGCAGCCAAGACAAGGCAGGTAGCAATCAGCCCCAGCATTTT. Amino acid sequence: CASSQDKAGSNQPQHF.

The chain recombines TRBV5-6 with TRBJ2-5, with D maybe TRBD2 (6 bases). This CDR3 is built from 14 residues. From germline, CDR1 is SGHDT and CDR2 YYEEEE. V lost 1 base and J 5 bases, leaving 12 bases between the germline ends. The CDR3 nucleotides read TGTGCCAGCAGCTTGAACGGGGCGGGGGAGACCCAGTACTTC. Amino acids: CASSLNGAGETQYF. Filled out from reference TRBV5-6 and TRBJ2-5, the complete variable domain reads DAGVTQSPTHLIKTRGQQVTLRCSPKSGHDTVSWYQQALGQGPQFIFQYYEEEERQRGNFPDRFSGHQFPNYSSELNVNALLLGDSALYLCASSLNGAGETQYFGPGTRLLVL.

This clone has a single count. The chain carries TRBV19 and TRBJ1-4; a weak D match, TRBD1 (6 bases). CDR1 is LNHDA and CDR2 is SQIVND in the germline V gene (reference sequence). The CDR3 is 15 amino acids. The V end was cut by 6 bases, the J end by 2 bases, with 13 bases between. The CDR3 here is CASSTQGQTNEKLFF. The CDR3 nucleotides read TGTGCCAGTAGCACCCAGGGGCAGACTAATGAAAAACTGTTTTTT.

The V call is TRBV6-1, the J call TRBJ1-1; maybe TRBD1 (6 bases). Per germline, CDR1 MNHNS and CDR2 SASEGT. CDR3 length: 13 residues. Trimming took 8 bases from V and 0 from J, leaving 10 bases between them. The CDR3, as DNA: TGTGCCAGCGGGACAAGACTGAACACTGAAGCTTTCTTT. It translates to CASGTRLNTEAFF.

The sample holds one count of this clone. The chain's CDR3 is CASSFGGATNEKLFF. In nucleotides, the CDR3 is TGTGCCAGCAGTTTCGGCGGAGCAACTAATGAAAAACTGTTTTTT. J is TRBJ1-4 and V is TRBV27; D unresolved. With 3 bases removed from V and 0 bases from J, the gap between germline ends came to 8 bases. CDR3 length: 15 residues. Germline CDR1 and CDR2: MNHEY and SMNVEV (reference sequence). The full variable domain, with the rest looked up from reference TRBV27 and TRBJ1-4, is EAQVTQNPRYLITVTGKKLTVTCSQNMNHEYMSWYRQDPGLGLRQIYYSMNVEVTDKGDVPEGYKVSRKEKRNFPLILESPSPNQTSLYFCASSFGGATNEKLFFGSGTQLSVL.

The CDR3 nucleotides read TGTGCCTGGAGTGGCGTCTACAGGGCCGACAGTCAGCCCCAGCATTTT. Its translation: CAWSGVYRADSQPQHF. The chain combines TRBV30 with TRBJ1-5; D may be TRBD1 (6 bases). V was cut by 1 base and J by 6 bases, with 19 bases left in between. CDR1 is GTSNPN and CDR2 is SVGIG in the germline V gene (reference sequence). This CDR3 comprises 16 residues.

DNA of the CDR3: TGTGCCAGCAGTTTTGAAAGAACTAGCACAGATACGCAGTATTTT. Residues: CASSFERTSTDTQYF. The J gene is TRBJ2-3, the V gene TRBV28, with D unclear. Per the germline V gene, CDR1 is MDHEN and CDR2 is SYDVKM. The length of the CDR3 is 15 residues. V lost 3 bases, J lost 0 bases, and 10 bases lay in between. The whole variable domain, remainder taken from reference TRBV28 and TRBJ2-3, is DVKVTQSSRYLVKRTGEKVFLECVQDMDHENMFWYRQDPGLGLRLIYFSYDVKMKEKGDIPEGYSVSREKKERFSLILESASTNQTSMYLCASSFERTSTDTQYFGPGTRLTVL.